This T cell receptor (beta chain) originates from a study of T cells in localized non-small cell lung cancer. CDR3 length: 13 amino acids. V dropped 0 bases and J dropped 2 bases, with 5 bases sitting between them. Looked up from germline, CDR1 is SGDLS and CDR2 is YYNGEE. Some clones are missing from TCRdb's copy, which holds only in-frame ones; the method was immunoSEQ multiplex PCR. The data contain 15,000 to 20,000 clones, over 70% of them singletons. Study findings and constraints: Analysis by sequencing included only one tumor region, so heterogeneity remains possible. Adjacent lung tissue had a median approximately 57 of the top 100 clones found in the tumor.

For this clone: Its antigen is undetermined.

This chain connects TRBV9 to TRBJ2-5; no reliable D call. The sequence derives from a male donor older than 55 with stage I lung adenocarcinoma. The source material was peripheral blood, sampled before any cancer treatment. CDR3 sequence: CASSVGRQETQYF. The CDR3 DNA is TGTGCCAGCAGCGTAGGCAGGCAAGAGACCCAGTACTTC.